The 5 T cell receptor beta chains presented below share a single source sample, sequenced in a study of blood T cell repertoires in COVID-19. The assay was immunoSEQ multiplex PCR, and TCRdb's table has in-frame clones only and misses some. Of around 230,000 clones detected, 70% to 85% appear once; the ten largest clones hold over 2%. Sequencing input: peripheral blood. These receptors originate from a middle-aged man who had recovered from COVID-19.

This clone appeared a few times. The chain is built from TRBV5-1 and TRBJ1-6; 7 nucleotides agree with TRBD1. V lost 4 bases, J lost 9 bases, and 7 bases stayed unmatched. The V gene's germline CDR1 is SGHRS and CDR2 YFSETQ. CDR3 length: 14 residues. In DNA form, the CDR3 reads TGCGCCAGCAGCCTCGGGACAGCTTTTTCACCCCTCCACTTT. Protein sequence: CASSLGTAFSPLHF.

This chain uses TRBV6-5 with TRBJ1-1; D gene unclear. The CDR3 loop spans 14 amino acids. Germline loops: CDR1 MNHEY, CDR2 SVGAGI. V lost 4 bases to trimming and J lost 4 bases, with 13 bases between them. DNA for the CDR3: TGTGCCAGCAGTTTTGATCGGGCGGGCACTGAAGCTTTCTTT. Protein: CASSFDRAGTEAFF.

This clone was seen ten or more times. V and J are TRBV10-1 and TRBJ2-2, with 9 bases matching TRBD1. Per germline, CDR1 WNHNN and CDR2 SYGVQD (reference sequence). V lost 5 bases to trimming and J lost 6 bases; unmatched junction nucleotides: 7. The CDR3 totals 15 residues. DNA of the CDR3: TGCGCCAGCAGTCCACAGGGGGCATCAGCCGGGGAGCTGTTTTTT. It yields the protein CASSPQGASAGELFF.

This chain uses TRBV10-3 with TRBJ1-1; 9 bases agree with TRBD1. Germline lookup yields CDR1 ENHRY and CDR2 SYGVKD. The CDR3 spans 15 residues. V lost 7 bases, J lost 4 bases, and 10 bases stayed unmatched. The CDR3 coding sequence is TGTGCCATCAAAGGGACAGGGAGGCCGCCCACTGAAGCTTTCTTT. Amino acids: CAIKGTGRPPTEAFF.

The CDR3 spells CASSQEWGTGPWGQYF. In DNA form, the CDR3 reads TGCGCCAGCAGCCAAGAGTGGGGGACAGGACCTTGGGGGCAGTACTTC. This chain connects TRBV4-3 to TRBJ2-7; TRBD1 matches 8 bases. Trimming at V came to 0 bases and at J to 9 bases, leaving 13 bases not matched to a gene. This CDR3 region has 16 residues. CDR1 is LGHNA and CDR2 is YSLEER in the germline V gene.